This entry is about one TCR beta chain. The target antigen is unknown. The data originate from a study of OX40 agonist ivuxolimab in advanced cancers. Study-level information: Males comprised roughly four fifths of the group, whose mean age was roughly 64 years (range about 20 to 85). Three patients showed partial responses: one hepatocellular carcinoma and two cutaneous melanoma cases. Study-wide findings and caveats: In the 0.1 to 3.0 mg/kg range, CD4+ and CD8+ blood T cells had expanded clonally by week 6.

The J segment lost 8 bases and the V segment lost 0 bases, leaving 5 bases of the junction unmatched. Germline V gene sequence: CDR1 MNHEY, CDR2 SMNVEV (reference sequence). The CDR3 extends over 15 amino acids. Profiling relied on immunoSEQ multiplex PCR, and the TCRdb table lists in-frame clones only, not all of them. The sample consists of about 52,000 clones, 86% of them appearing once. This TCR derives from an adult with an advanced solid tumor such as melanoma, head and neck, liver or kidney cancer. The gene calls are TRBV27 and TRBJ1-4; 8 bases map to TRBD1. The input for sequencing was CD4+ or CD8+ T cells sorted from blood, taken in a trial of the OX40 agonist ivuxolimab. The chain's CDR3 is CASSLSRGRGEKLFF. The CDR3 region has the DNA TGTGCCAGCAGTTTATCCAGGGGGCGCGGGGAAAAACTGTTTTTT. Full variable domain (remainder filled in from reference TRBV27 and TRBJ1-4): EAQVTQNPRYLITVTGKKLTVTCSQNMNHEYMSWYRQDPGLGLRQIYYSMNVEVTDKGDVPEGYKVSRKEKRNFPLILESPSPNQTSLYFCASSLSRGRGEKLFFGSGTQLSVL.